The 22 T cell receptor beta chains given below trace back to one sample, sequenced in a study of identifying expanded T cells in peripheral blood. Using immunoSEQ multiplex PCR, the repertoire was profiled, and TCRdb retains in-frame clones only, with some absent. The repertoire holds 80,000 or so clones, with around four fifths as singletons. Sequenced sample: blood. These receptor sequences come from a person aged 18 to 70 in good health.

The V gene is TRBV9, the J gene TRBJ2-4; the match to TRBD2 covers 9 bases. From germline, CDR1 is SGDLS and CDR2 YYNGEE. J lost 4 bases, V lost 0 bases, and 11 bases had no gene match. CDR3 size: 18 residues. CDR3 region: CASSVGSTGLAPKNIQYF. The DNA of the CDR3 is TGTGCCAGCAGCGTAGGAAGTACAGGACTAGCGCCGAAAAACATTCAGTACTTC.

This clone came up a few times. This chain uses TRBV5-5 with TRBJ2-7; TRBD2 matches at 8 bases. Germline-derived CDR1 and CDR2 are SGHKS and YYEKEE (reference sequence). V dropped 4 bases and J dropped 2; count of bases not matched to a gene: 8. The CDR3 is 15 amino acids. CDR3 sequence: CASSPRGEATYEQYF. CDR3 bases: TGTGCCAGCAGCCCGCGGGGGGAAGCAACCTACGAGCAGTACTTC.

This clone was counted once. This sequence joins TRBV4-1 and TRBJ2-7; TRBD1 or TRBD2 may be the D gene (5 bases each). The CDR3 is made up of 15 amino acids. Trimming removed 4 bases at V and 0 bases at J, with 13 bases between. Germline V CDR1 and CDR2: MGHRA, YSYEKL. CDR3 nucleotides: TGCGCCAGCAGCCCCCAATGGGGGAACTCCTACGAGCAGTACTTC. This codes for CASSPQWGNSYEQYF.

The chain employs TRBV19 and TRBJ2-5; 9 nucleotides agree with TRBD1. The germline V gene encodes CDR1 LNHDA and CDR2 SQIVND (reference sequence). V lost 5 bases to trimming and J lost 3 bases; unmatched junction nucleotides: 10. CDR3 size: 16 residues. The CDR3 loop is CASSAPKGQGKETQYF. As DNA, the CDR3 is TGTGCCAGTAGTGCGCCAAAAGGACAGGGGAAAGAGACCCAGTACTTC.

The genes are TRBV5-1 and TRBJ2-5, with 8 positions matching TRBD2. From germline, CDR1 is SGHRS and CDR2 YFSETQ. CDR3 length equals 13 residues. V shed 4 bases and J 5 bases; nucleotides not matched to a gene: 4. The CDR3 DNA sequence: TGCGCCAGCAGCCCGGGAGGGTGGGAGACCCAGTACTTC. This sequence encodes CASSPGGWETQYF.

CDR3 nucleotides: TGTGCCAGCAGCCAGATAGCGGTGTACAATGAGCAGTTCTTC. Protein sequence: CASSQIAVYNEQFF. The chain joins TRBV7-2 to TRBJ2-1; perhaps TRBD2 as D (6 bases). Germline values: CDR1 SGHTA, CDR2 FQGNSA. This CDR3 contains 14 residues. The V gene lost 5 bases and the J gene lost 4 bases, with 12 bases spanning the gap.

V gene TRBV11-3 combines with J gene TRBJ2-3, with unresolved D. Germline CDR1 and CDR2: SGHNT and YENEEA. V lost 3 bases and J lost 0, with 4 bases in between. The CDR3 extends over 13 amino acids. CDR3 sequence: CASSFFSTDTQYF. CDR3 nucleotides: TGTGCCAGCAGCTTTTTCAGCACAGATACGCAGTATTTT.

The CDR3 nucleotides are TGTGCCAGCAGGGTGGGAACTGAAGCTTTCTTT. As protein: CASRVGTEAFF. This chain uses TRBV28 with TRBJ1-1; D remains unclear. Trimming took 6 bases from V and 5 from J, leaving 7 bases between them. The germline V gene has CDR1 MDHEN and CDR2 SYDVKM. The CDR3 is 11 amino acids. The variable domain in full, completed from reference TRBV28 and TRBJ1-1, reads DVKVTQSSRYLVKRTGEKVFLECVQDMDHENMFWYRQDPGLGLRLIYFSYDVKMKEKGDIPEGYSVSREKKERFSLILESASTNQTSMYLCASRVGTEAFFGQGTRLTVV.

The V and J genes are TRBV11-1 and TRBJ1-1; D uncertain. There are 12 residues in the CDR3. The germline V gene encodes CDR1 SGHAT and CDR2 FQDESV (reference sequence). V was pared by 2 bases and J by 4 bases, with 5 bases between. CDR3 coding DNA: TGTGCCAGCAGCTTAAGGTCCACTGAAGCTTTCTTT. Its protein is CASSLRSTEAFF.

For the CDR3, the DNA is TGTGCCAGCAGTGACTGTCTCCAGGACTCCTACGAGCAGTACTTC. Its translation is CASSDCLQDSYEQYF. The chain is built from TRBV6-4 and TRBJ2-7; D uncertain. The CDR3 runs 15 residues. Between the trimmed V and J ends, which lost 1 base and 0 bases, there was a span of 10 bases. Germline V gene lookup returns CDR1 MRHNA and CDR2 SNTAGT.

The chain is built from TRBV4-2 and TRBJ1-4; D unclear. CDR1 and CDR2 from the germline V gene are LGHNA and YNFKEQ. Trimming took 0 bases from V and 5 from J, leaving 13 bases between them. This CDR3 has 16 residues. In nucleotides, the CDR3 is TGTGCCAGCAGCCAAGATAAGGGAGCAGAGAATGAAAAACTGTTTTTT. Translating it yields CASSQDKGAENEKLFF.

A few counts support this clone. The chain carries TRBV28 and TRBJ2-1, with 7 positions matching TRBD1. Germline V gene data show CDR1 as MDHEN and CDR2 as SYDVKM. V lost 0 bases to trimming and J lost 0 bases; unmatched junction nucleotides: 20. This CDR3 region has 22 residues. In DNA form, the CDR3 reads TGTGCCAGCAGTTTATGGTACTCACCGGGACAGAACACCTACGTCTCCTACAATGAGCAGTTCTTC. Translation: CASSLWYSPGQNTYVSYNEQFF.

This clone came up once. The CDR3 loop is CASSVIGLQSNEQFF. DNA of the CDR3: TGTGCCAGCAGTGTTATCGGACTTCAGTCCAATGAGCAGTTCTTC. The V call is TRBV25-1, the J call TRBJ2-1; D perhaps matches TRBD2 (5 bases). The CDR3 runs 15 residues. CDR1 is MGHDK and CDR2 is SYGVNS in the germline V gene. Trimming took 4 bases from V and 6 from J, leaving 16 bases between them.

This CDR3 reads CASSLTAQAGANVLTF. CDR3 nucleotides: TGTGCCAGCAGCTTAACGGCGCAGGCCGGGGCCAACGTCCTGACTTTC. V and J are TRBV7-3 and TRBJ2-6; no clear D. Trimming shortened V by 0 bases and J by 4 bases, and 10 bases separated the two germline ends. CDR1 is SGHTA and CDR2 is FQGTGA in the germline V gene. The CDR3 is 16 amino acids.

This chain uses TRBV7-2 with TRBJ1-3; no reliable D call. CDR1 and CDR2 from the germline V gene are SGHTA and FQGNSA. V lost 3 bases and J 0 bases, leaving 6 bases between the germline ends. The CDR3 runs to 14 residues. The CDR3 coding sequence is TGTGCCAGCAGCTTCATGGACTCTGGAAACACCATATATTTT. Residues: CASSFMDSGNTIYF.

This clone was counted a single time. This chain connects TRBV19 to TRBJ2-7; 7 bases map to TRBD2. This CDR3 is built from 14 residues. Germline loops: CDR1 LNHDA, CDR2 SQIVND (reference sequence). J was trimmed by 5 bases and V by 1 base; bases with no gene match: 5. The CDR3 sequence: CASSIGRRGDEQYF. CDR3 in DNA: TGTGCCAGTAGTATAGGACGTCGGGGGGACGAGCAGTACTTC.

DNA of the CDR3: TGTGCCAGCAACTCGTGGGGTTGGGAAGGCCCCGAGTACTATGGCTACACCTTC. It codes for CASNSWGWEGPEYYGYTF. The chain links TRBV5-5 to TRBJ1-2; D is ambiguous. CDR3 length: 18 residues. The germline CDR1 and CDR2 sequences are SGHKS and YYEKEE (reference sequence). V lost 6 bases and J 3 bases, leaving 27 bases between the germline ends.

The chain carries TRBV23-1 and TRBJ2-2; D remains unclear. TRBV23-1 is an open reading frame, and its role is uncertain. V was clipped by 7 bases and J by 1 base, with 10 bases between them. The CDR3 covers 14 residues. The DNA of the CDR3 is TGCGCCAGCAAGCCCCGAGTGAACACCGGGGAGCTGTTTTTT. It codes for CASKPRVNTGELFF.

A word on this clone: The sample holds other DNA sequences that translate to the same CDR3. Here the CDR3 reads CASSLGGSSYEQYF. CDR3 coding DNA: TGTGCCAGCAGCTTAGGTGGGAGCTCCTACGAGCAGTACTTC. The chain combines TRBV11-2 with TRBJ2-7; D might be TRBD2 (5 bases). The germline V gene encodes CDR1 SGHAT and CDR2 FQNNGV. This CDR3 has 14 amino acids. The V and J ends lost 1 base and 0 bases respectively, with 7 bases between them.

This chain links TRBV6-7 with TRBJ1-5, with a weak D call TRBD1 (6 bases). TRBV6-7 is designated an ORF whose function remains uncertain. V lost 6 bases and J lost 7, with 19 bases in between. The CDR3 consists of 15 residues. CDR3 coding DNA: TGTGCCAGCAGCCCAAGGGGGGGAGCTTGGCAGCCCCAGCATTTT. Its protein is CASSPRGGAWQPQHF.

V usage is TRBV28 and J usage is TRBJ1-2, with D possibly matching TRBD1 (6 bases). Looked up from germline, CDR1 is MDHEN and CDR2 is SYDVKM. With 6 bases removed from V and 6 bases from J, the gap between germline ends came to 20 bases. The CDR3 loop spans 15 amino acids. The CDR3 coding sequence is TGTGCCAGCAGCGGACAGCGTACTTTAGGACATGGCTACACCTTC. It codes for CASSGQRTLGHGYTF.

This chain uses TRBV6-6 with TRBJ1-1, with D hard to call. The germline CDR1 and CDR2 sequences are MNHNY and SVGAGI (reference sequence). V was trimmed by 7 bases and J by 1 base, leaving 10 bases between them. The CDR3 extends over 13 amino acids. CDR3 in DNA: TGTGCCAGCAACCTCCGGGGGAACACTGAAGCTTTCTTT. It specifies CASNLRGNTEAFF.